This T cell receptor beta chain was captured by sequencing in a study of blood T cell repertoires in COVID-19. In the study overall: Spain, Italy and the United States supplied samples that represented acute and convalescent COVID-19. The analysed material was cDNA or gDNA that came from T cells, B-cell-depleted T cells, or PBMCs.

V lost 5 bases to trimming and J lost 4 bases, with 2 bases between them. Germline V gives CDR1 SGHAT, CDR2 FQNNGV. CDR3 size: 10 residues. Profiled with immunoSEQ multiplex PCR; TCRdb holds only in-frame clones, not every one. Of 150,000 or so clones in the sample, 75% to 85% were seen once. The receptor was derived from a man in his sixties with active or convalescent COVID-19. Source material: peripheral blood. This chain connects TRBV11-2 to TRBJ1-1; the D is unclear. The CDR3 reads CASSLTEAFF. Written as DNA, the CDR3 is TGTGCCAGCAGCCTCACTGAAGCTTTCTTT.